This TCR beta chain originates from a study of blood T cell repertoires in COVID-19. On the study more broadly: The study drew acute and convalescent COVID-19 samples from the United States, Italy and Spain. PBMCs, B-cell-depleted T cells, or T cells were the source of the cDNA or gDNA that made up the material.

Looked up from germline, CDR1 is SGHRS and CDR2 is YFSETQ. V dropped 3 bases and J dropped 5 bases, with 13 bases sitting between them. This CDR3 has 14 amino acids. Original analysis: Researchers report that nucleated cell counts were estimated from reference gene primer amplification. TCRdb keeps only in-frame clones here, not all; method: immunoSEQ multiplex PCR. V, J and clone size are taken as reported in that table, and D and trimming were inferred from the DNA itself. Of approximately 260,000 clones listed, about 87% were seen once; the top ten hold less than 10%. The V gene is TRBV5-1, the J gene TRBJ2-3; TRBD2 is a possible D gene (5 bases). The sequencing sample was made of peripheral blood. This clonotype was sampled from a human donor in a cohort sampled during active COVID-19. The CDR3 sequence: CASSSWAGVDTQYF. CDR3 in DNA: TGCGCCAGCAGCTCTTGGGCCGGGGTAGATACGCAGTATTTT.